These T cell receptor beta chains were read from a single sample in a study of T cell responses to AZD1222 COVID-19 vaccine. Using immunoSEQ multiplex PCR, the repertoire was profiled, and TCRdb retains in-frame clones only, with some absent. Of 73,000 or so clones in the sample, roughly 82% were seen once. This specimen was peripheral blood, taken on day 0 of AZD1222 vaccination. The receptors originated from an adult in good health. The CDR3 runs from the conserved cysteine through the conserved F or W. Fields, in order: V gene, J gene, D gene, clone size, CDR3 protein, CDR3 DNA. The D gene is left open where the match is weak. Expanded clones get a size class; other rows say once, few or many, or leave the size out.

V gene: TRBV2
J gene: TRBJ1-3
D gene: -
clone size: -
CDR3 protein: CASSVGLSGNTIYF
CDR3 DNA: TGTGCCAGCAGTGTGGGACTCTCTGGAAACACCATATATTTT

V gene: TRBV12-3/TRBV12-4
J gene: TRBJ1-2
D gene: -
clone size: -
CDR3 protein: CASSFRRVGGYTF
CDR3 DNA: TGTGCCAGCAGTTTTCGGAGGGTCGGGGGCTACACCTTC

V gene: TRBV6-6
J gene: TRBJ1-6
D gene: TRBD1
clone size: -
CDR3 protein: CASSTGGSPLHF
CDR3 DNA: TGTGCCAGCAGTACAGGGGGCTCACCCCTCCACTTT

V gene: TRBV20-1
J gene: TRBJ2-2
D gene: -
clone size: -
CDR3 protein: CSASRTNTGELFF
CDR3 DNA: TGCAGTGCTAGTAGGACTAACACCGGGGAGCTGTTTTTT

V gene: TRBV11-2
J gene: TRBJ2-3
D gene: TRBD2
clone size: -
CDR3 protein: CASSPRAGGTDTQYF
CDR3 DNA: TGTGCCAGCAGCCCGCGAGCGGGAGGCACAGATACGCAGTATTTT

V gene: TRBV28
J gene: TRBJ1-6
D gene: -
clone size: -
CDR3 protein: CASSSGTIGENSPLHF
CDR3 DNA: TGTGCCAGCAGTAGCGGGACGATTGGAGAAAATTCACCCCTCCACTTT

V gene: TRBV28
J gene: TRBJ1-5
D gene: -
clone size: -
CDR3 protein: CASEGGAYSNQPQHF
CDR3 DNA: TGTGCCAGTGAGGGGGGGGCTTATAGCAATCAGCCCCAGCATTTT

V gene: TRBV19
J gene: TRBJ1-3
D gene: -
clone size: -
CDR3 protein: CASMGGRSGNTIYF
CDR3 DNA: TGTGCCAGTATGGGGGGCCGTTCTGGAAACACCATATATTTT

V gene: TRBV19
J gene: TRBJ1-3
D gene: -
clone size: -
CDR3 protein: CASSRGNSGNTIYF
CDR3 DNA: TGTGCCAGTAGTAGGGGCAACTCTGGAAACACCATATATTTT

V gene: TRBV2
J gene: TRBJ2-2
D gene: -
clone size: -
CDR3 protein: CASSRQGRSTGELFF
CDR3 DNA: TGTGCCAGCAGTAGGCAGGGAAGGTCCACCGGGGAGCTGTTTTTT

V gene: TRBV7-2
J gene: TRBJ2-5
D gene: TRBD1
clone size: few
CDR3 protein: CASSSTGGAGETQYF
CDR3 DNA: TGTGCCAGCAGCTCGACAGGGGGCGCGGGTGAGACCCAGTACTTC

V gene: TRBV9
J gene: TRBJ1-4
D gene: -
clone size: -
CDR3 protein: CASSARSTNEKLFF
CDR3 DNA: TGTGCCAGCAGCGCCAGATCAACTAATGAAAAACTGTTTTTT

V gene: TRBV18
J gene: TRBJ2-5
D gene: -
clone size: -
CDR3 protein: CASSPGGQIQETQYF
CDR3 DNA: TGTGCCAGCTCACCGGGAGGACAGATCCAAGAGACCCAGTACTTC

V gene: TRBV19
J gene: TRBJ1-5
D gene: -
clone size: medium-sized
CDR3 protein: CASSIFDGPNQPQHF
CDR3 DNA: TGTGCCAGTAGTATATTCGACGGGCCCAATCAGCCCCAGCATTTT

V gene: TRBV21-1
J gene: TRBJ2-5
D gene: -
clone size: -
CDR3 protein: CAEPRGGAETQYF
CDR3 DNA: TGTGCCGAGCCCCGCGGGGGGGCTGAGACCCAGTACTTC

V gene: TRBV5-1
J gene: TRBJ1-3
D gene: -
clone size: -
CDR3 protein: CASSLPETSGNTIYF
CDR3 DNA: TGCGCCAGCAGCTTGCCAGAAACTTCTGGAAACACCATATATTTT

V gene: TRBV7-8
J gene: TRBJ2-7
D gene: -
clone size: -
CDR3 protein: CASSSTGTYEQYF
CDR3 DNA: TGTGCCAGCAGCTCCACCGGGACCTACGAGCAGTACTTC

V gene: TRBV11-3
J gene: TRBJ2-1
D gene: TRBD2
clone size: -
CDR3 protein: CASSFATSGGPLYEQFF
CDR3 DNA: TGTGCCAGCAGCTTCGCGACTAGCGGGGGGCCCCTCTATGAGCAGTTCTTC